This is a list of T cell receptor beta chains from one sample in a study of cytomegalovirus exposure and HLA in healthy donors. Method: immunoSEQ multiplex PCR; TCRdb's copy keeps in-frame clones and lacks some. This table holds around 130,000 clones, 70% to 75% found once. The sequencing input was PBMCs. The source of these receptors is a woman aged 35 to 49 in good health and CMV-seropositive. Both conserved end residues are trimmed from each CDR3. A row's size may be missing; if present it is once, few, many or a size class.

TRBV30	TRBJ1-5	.	AWSTGHRGDQPQH
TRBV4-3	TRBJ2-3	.	ASSPSGGSDTQY
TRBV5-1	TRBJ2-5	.	ASSGEGTGGGRRETQY
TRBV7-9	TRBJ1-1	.	ASSFFGGTNTEAF
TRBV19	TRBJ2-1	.	ASSKGVAYNEQF
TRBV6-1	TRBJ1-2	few	ASSESSSFLYGYT
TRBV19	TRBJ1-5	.	ASSITGDSNQPQH
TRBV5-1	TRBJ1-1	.	ASSRLSGNTEAF
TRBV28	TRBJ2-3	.	ASSFMSTDTQY
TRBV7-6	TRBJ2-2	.	ASSLVLNTGELF
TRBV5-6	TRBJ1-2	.	ASSPRDFYGYT
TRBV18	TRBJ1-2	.	ASSPPGQRAHGYT
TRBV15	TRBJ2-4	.	ATSRNRRPIQY
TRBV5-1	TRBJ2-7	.	ASSLGQGAREQY
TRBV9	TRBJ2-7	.	ASSPDRSSYEQY
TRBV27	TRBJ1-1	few	ASSSERQNEAF
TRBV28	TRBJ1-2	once	ASSLGTATRHYGYT
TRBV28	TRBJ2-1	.	ASSLGGGGLNEQF
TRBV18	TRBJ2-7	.	ANSPGTGRYEQY
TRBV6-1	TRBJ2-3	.	ASSEIRGGPGEEY
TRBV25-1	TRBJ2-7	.	ASSAQTGKGYEQY
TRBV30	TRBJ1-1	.	AWSVRGIRNEAF
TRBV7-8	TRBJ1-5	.	ASSRSGQGWNQPQH
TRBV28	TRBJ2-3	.	ASSPLAGGGGADTQY